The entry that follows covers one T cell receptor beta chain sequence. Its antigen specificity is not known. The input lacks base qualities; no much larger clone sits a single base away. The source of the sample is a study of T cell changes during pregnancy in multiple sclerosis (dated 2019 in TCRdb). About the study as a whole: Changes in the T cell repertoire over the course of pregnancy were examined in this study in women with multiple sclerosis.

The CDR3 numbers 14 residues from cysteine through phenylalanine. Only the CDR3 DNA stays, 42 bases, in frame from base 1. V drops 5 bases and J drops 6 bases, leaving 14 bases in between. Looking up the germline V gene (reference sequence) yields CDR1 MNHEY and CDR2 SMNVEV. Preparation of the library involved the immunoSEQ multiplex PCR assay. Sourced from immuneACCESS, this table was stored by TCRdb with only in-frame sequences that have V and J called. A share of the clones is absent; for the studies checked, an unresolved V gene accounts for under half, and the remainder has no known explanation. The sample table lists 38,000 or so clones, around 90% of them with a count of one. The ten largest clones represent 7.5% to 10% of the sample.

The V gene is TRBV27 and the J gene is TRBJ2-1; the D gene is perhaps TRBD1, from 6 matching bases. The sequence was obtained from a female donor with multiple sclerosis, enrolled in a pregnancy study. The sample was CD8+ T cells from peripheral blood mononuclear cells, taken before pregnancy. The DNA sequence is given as TGTGCCAGCAGTACCCTGGGGACATTCAATGAGCAGTTCTTC. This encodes CASSTLGTFNEQFF.